Below are 22 T cell receptor beta chains sequenced from a single sample in a study of blood T cell repertoires in COVID-19 (dated by TCRdb to 2020 to 2022). The library was produced with the immunoSEQ multiplex PCR assay. What TCRdb holds here is the immuneACCESS table cut down to in-frame rearrangements. Part of the clones is not present; checked against another copy, under half of the missing clones reflect an unresolved V gene, and the others are unexplained. The sample table contains about 180,000 clones; only one count was recorded for about 80% of them. The ten largest clones represent 5.5% to 7.5% of the sample. The sequencing input was peripheral blood. These receptors were obtained from a human donor in a cohort sampled during active COVID-19.

The genes are TRBV27 and TRBJ1-5; 9 positions agree with TRBD1. The germline CDR1 and CDR2 sequences are MNHEY and SMNVEV (reference sequence). The CDR3 consists of 15 residues. The J segment lost 7 bases and the V segment lost 0 bases, leaving 4 bases of the junction unmatched. The CDR3 here is CASSLSGQGGQPQHF. Written as DNA, the CDR3 is TGTGCCAGCAGTTTATCGGGACAGGGAGGCCAGCCCCAGCATTTT.

The chain employs TRBV6-1 and TRBJ1-2, with D perhaps TRBD1 (5 bases). The CDR3 is 13 amino acids. Germline loops: CDR1 MNHNS, CDR2 SASEGT. With 3 bases removed from V and 8 bases from J, the gap between germline ends came to 13 bases. CDR3 DNA: TGTGCCAGCAGTGAGGGAGGGGAGGGCGGCTACACCTTC. This sequence encodes CASSEGGEGGYTF.

The chain couples TRBV3-1 (or the pseudogene TRBV3-2) to TRBJ2-7; D is perhaps TRBD1 (6 bases). Germline lookup yields CDR1 LGHDT and CDR2 YNNKEL (reference sequence). Trimming removed 0 bases at V and 5 bases at J, with 14 bases between. This CDR3 comprises 15 residues. The chain's CDR3 is CASSQDTGQLNEQYF. The CDR3 nucleotides are TGTGCCAGCAGCCAAGATACAGGACAGCTTAACGAGCAGTACTTC.

The genes are TRBV2 and TRBJ2-4; maybe TRBD2 (6 bases). The germline CDR1 and CDR2 sequences are SNHLY and FYNNEI. V lost 3 bases and J 1 base, leaving 16 bases between the germline ends. This CDR3 has 17 residues. DNA for the CDR3: TGTGCCAGCAGTGATGGGTGGCGCGGGGTCGCCAAAAACATTCAGTACTTC. Its protein is CASSDGWRGVAKNIQYF.

The gene calls are TRBV7-8 and TRBJ2-7; 7 positions agree with TRBD1. CDR1 and CDR2 (germline): SGHVS, FQNEAQ. V was clipped by 4 bases and J by 2 bases; unmatched bases: 5. The length of the CDR3 is 14 residues. CDR3 DNA: TGTGCCAGCAGCTCAGACGGGACAGCCTACGAGCAGTACTTC. Translating gives CASSSDGTAYEQYF.

The genes are TRBV9 and TRBJ1-1; the D gene is possibly TRBD1 (6 bases). The CDR3 consists of 14 residues. CDR1 and CDR2 (germline): SGDLS, YYNGEE. V was cut by 3 bases and J by 4 bases, with 13 bases left in between. CDR3: CASSGAGVGTEAFF. The CDR3 region has the DNA TGTGCCAGCAGCGGTGCAGGGGTTGGCACTGAAGCTTTCTTT.

This chain joins TRBV2 and TRBJ1-4, with 12 nucleotides matching TRBD1. The V gene's germline CDR1 is SNHLY and CDR2 FYNNEI. The J segment lost 8 bases and the V segment lost 5 bases, leaving 6 bases of the junction unmatched. This CDR3 is 15 amino acids long. This CDR3 is CASSSPGQGAEKLFF. CDR3 coding DNA: TGTGCCAGCAGTTCCCCGGGACAGGGGGCGGAAAAACTGTTTTTT.

J is TRBJ2-1 and V is TRBV2; 9 bases are a match to TRBD1. Trimming took 0 bases from V and 7 from J; bases not matched to a gene: 7. CDR3 length: 16 amino acids. Per the germline V gene, CDR1 is SNHLY and CDR2 is FYNNEI. The chain's CDR3 is CASSEALYGTGNEQFF. CDR3 DNA sequence: TGTGCCAGCAGTGAAGCGCTTTACGGGACAGGGAATGAGCAGTTCTTC.

V and J are TRBV19 and TRBJ2-6; D is uncertain. V was clipped by 3 bases and J by 2 bases, with 8 bases between them. Germline lookup yields CDR1 LNHDA and CDR2 SQIVND (reference sequence). The CDR3 is 15 amino acids. The CDR3 DNA reads as TGTGCCAGTAGTATCAACAGTCCTGGGGCCAACGTCCTGACTTTC. This gives the protein CASSINSPGANVLTF.

CDR3 in DNA: TGCGCCAGCAGCCATACAGGATTAGGCCCCTACGAGCAGTACTTC. Protein: CASSHTGLGPYEQYF. The genes are TRBV4-1 and TRBJ2-7; a possible D gene is TRBD1 (5 bases). The germline CDR1 and CDR2 sequences are MGHRA and YSYEKL. Trimming removed 3 bases from V and 2 bases from J, with 14 bases in between. The CDR3 runs 15 residues.

This rearrangement joins TRBV7-8 to TRBJ1-5; D uncertain. V was clipped by 1 base and J by 1 base, with 8 bases between them. The CDR3 is 15 amino acids. Germline lookup yields CDR1 SGHVS and CDR2 FQNEAQ. The CDR3 DNA sequence: TGTGCCAGCAGCTTAGTTGCAGGAAGCAATCAGCCCCAGCATTTT. This gives the protein CASSLVAGSNQPQHF.

This chain connects TRBV11-2 to TRBJ2-5, with 8 nucleotides matching TRBD1. The CDR3 is made up of 17 amino acids. Germline lookup yields CDR1 SGHAT and CDR2 FQNNGV. J gave up 5 bases and V 4 bases, and 15 bases lay outside the gene matches. CDR3 bases: TGTGCCAGCAGCTCCGGAATCACTGGACAGGGCGTCGAGACCCAGTACTTC. It is translated as CASSSGITGQGVETQYF.

The chain carries TRBV7-9 and TRBJ2-5; 13 bases line up with TRBD2. Germline CDR1 is SEHNR and CDR2 is FQNEAQ (reference sequence). CDR3 size: 17 residues. Unmatched junction bases numbered 9, after V lost 3 bases and J lost 5 bases. The CDR3 reads CASSFTSGGALRETQYF. The CDR3 DNA reads TGTGCCAGCAGCTTTACTAGCGGGGGGGCCCTTCGGGAGACCCAGTACTTC. The full variable domain, completed using reference TRBV7-9 and TRBJ2-5, is DTGVSQNPRHKITKRGQNVTFRCDPISEHNRLYWYRQTLGQGPEFLTYFQNEAQLEKSRLLSDRFSAERPKGSFSTLEIQRTEQGDSAMYLCASSFTSGGALRETQYFGPGTRLLVL.

This clone was detected only a few times. V is TRBV7-9 and J is TRBJ1-3; perhaps TRBD1 as D (6 bases). This CDR3 is built from 19 residues. V lost 6 bases and J 0 bases, leaving 24 bases between the germline ends. From germline, CDR1 is SEHNR and CDR2 FQNEAQ (reference sequence). In DNA form, the CDR3 reads TGTGCCAGCAGTTACCCAGGGGAATATCTGGCCCGCTCTGGAAACACCATATATTTT. Amino acid sequence: CASSYPGEYLARSGNTIYF.

This clone has just a few counts. One end of the junction varies from germline; a read error may be responsible. The J gene is TRBJ1-1, the V gene TRBV7-7; D unresolved. Germline lookup yields CDR1 SSHAT and CDR2 FNYEAQ (reference sequence). This CDR3 has 15 amino acids. CDR3 residues: CASSLDRGSNTEAFF. For the CDR3, the DNA is TGTGCTAGCAGCTTAGATCGGGGATCGAACACTGAAGCTTTCTTT.

The chain carries TRBV3-1 (or the pseudogene TRBV3-2) and TRBJ2-2; 14 bases line up with TRBD2. Germline CDR1 and CDR2: LGHDT and YNNKEL (reference sequence). The CDR3 consists of 16 residues. The J segment lost 3 bases and the V segment lost 4 bases, leaving 1 base of the junction unmatched. In DNA, the CDR3 is TGTGCCAGCAGCCGACTAGCGGGGGGGTACACCGGGGAGCTGTTTTTT. Translation gives CASSRLAGGYTGELFF.

This clone was observed a single time. This chain joins TRBV4-2 and TRBJ2-7; 8 bases fit TRBD1. Per germline, CDR1 LGHNA and CDR2 YNFKEQ. Germline trimming cut 3 bases from V and 0 bases from J; bases unmatched to any gene: 4. The CDR3 covers 15 residues. The CDR3 DNA reads as TGTGCCAGCAGCCATGGACAGGGAAGCTCCTACGAGCAGTACTTC. Protein sequence: CASSHGQGSSYEQYF.

The V call is TRBV27, the J call TRBJ2-2, with D possibly being TRBD1 (6 bases). Trimming left V 6 bases short and J 6 bases short, with 11 bases between. The CDR3 contains 13 residues. Per the germline V gene, CDR1 is MNHEY and CDR2 is SMNVEV (reference sequence). CDR3 in amino acids: CASRPTGPGELFF. In DNA form, the CDR3 reads TGTGCCAGCAGACCTACAGGGCCCGGGGAGCTGTTTTTT.

The chain carries TRBV7-6 and TRBJ2-1; 8 positions agree with TRBD1. J lost 1 base, V lost 6 bases, and 5 bases had no gene match. The germline V gene encodes CDR1 SGHVS and CDR2 FNYEAQ. The CDR3 runs to 15 residues. The CDR3 protein is CASSSGQGSYNEQFF. The CDR3 region has the DNA TGTGCCAGCAGTTCAGGACAGGGATCCTACAATGAGCAGTTCTTC.

The chain couples TRBV5-6 to TRBJ1-5, with TRBD1 as a possible D gene (5 bases). Trimming left V 4 bases short and J 5 bases short, with 19 bases between. CDR1 and CDR2 (germline): SGHDT, YYEEEE. This CDR3 region has 16 residues. The CDR3 DNA reads as TGTGCCAGCAGCAAAAACGCAGGGACTTACGATCAGCCCCAGCATTTT. Amino acid sequence: CASSKNAGTYDQPQHF.

The V gene is TRBV5-1, the J gene TRBJ2-6; the D is unclear. Trimming removed 0 bases at V and 1 base at J, with 5 bases between. CDR1 is SGHRS and CDR2 is YFSETQ in the germline V gene. The CDR3 sequence is 15 residues long. Written as DNA, the CDR3 is TGCGCCAGCAGCTTGGAGCTATCTGGGGCCAACGTCCTGACTTTC. Its translation is CASSLELSGANVLTF.

This clone showed up just once. The V call is TRBV4-1, the J call TRBJ1-2; TRBD1 matches 9 bases. Per the germline V gene, CDR1 is MGHRA and CDR2 is YSYEKL. After removal of 2 bases from V and 2 bases from J, the junction contained 3 bases not matched to a gene. This CDR3 is built from 15 residues. In DNA form, the CDR3 reads TGCGCCAGCAGCCAACAAGACAGGGGGAACTATGGCTACACCTTC. Encoded protein: CASSQQDRGNYGYTF.